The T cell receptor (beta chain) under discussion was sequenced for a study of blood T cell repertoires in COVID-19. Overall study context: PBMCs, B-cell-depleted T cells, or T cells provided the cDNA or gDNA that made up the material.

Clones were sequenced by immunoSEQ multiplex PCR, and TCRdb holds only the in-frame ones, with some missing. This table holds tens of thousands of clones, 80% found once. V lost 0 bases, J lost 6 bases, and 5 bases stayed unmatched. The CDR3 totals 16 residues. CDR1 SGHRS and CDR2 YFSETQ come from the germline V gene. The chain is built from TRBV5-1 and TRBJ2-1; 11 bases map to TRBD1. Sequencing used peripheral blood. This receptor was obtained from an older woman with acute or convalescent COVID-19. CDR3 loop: CASSLAGTGGFNEQFF. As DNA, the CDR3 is TGCGCCAGCAGCTTGGCCGGGACAGGGGGTTTCAATGAGCAGTTCTTC.